This T cell receptor beta chain was recorded in a study of OX40 agonist ivuxolimab in advanced cancers. Findings and limits, study-wide: Doses of 0.1 to 3.0 mg/kg were accompanied by clonal expansion of CD4+ and CD8+ blood T cells by week 6. Normalized expansion of T-cell clones was also low for some nonresponders.

Germline V gives CDR1 MNHEY, CDR2 SMNVEV (reference sequence). The CDR3 covers 16 residues. The V end lost 5 bases, the J end lost 2 bases, and 16 bases lay between the germline ends. Patients who had autoimmune disease history or got systemic immunosuppression were left out. Profiled with immunoSEQ multiplex PCR; TCRdb holds only in-frame clones, not every one. The sample lists 65,000 to 85,000 clones, around 84% occurring once. A note on this clone: Its antigen is unidentified.

The source is an adult with an advanced solid tumor such as melanoma, head and neck, liver or kidney cancer. This specimen was CD4+ or CD8+ T cells sorted from blood, taken in a trial of the OX40 agonist ivuxolimab. The V call is TRBV27, the J call TRBJ1-5; possible D gene TRBD1, 5 bases. The CDR3 spells CASSPIGGTGNQPQHF. CDR3 DNA sequence: TGTGCCAGCAGTCCGATCGGGGGGACTGGCAATCAGCCCCAGCATTTT.